The 8 T cell receptor beta chains presented below share a single source sample, sequenced in a study of blood T cell repertoires in COVID-19. Clones were read by immunoSEQ multiplex PCR, and TCRdb kept only the in-frame ones, dropping some. The data contain approximately 140,000 clones, 84% of them singletons. Material for sequencing was peripheral blood. Source of these receptors: a woman of 80 years or more in a cohort sampled during active or convalescent COVID-19.

In DNA form, the CDR3 reads TGTGCTAGTGGTCACAGGGGATCCTACGAGCAGTACTTC. Translated, it gives CASGHRGSYEQYF. The V gene is TRBV12-5, the J gene TRBJ2-7; 7 bases fit TRBD1. V was clipped by 5 bases and J by 1 base; unmatched bases: 2. Germline loops: CDR1 LGHNT, CDR2 FRNRAP. The CDR3 consists of 13 residues.

The chain recombines TRBV6-2 or TRBV6-3 with TRBJ2-6; D not resolved. This CDR3 has 17 residues. Germline CDR1 reads MNHEY; CDR2 reads SVGEGT. The ends were cut back, 3 bases at V and 0 bases at J, with 12 bases in the middle. CDR3 DNA sequence: TGTGCCAGCAGTTATCTAGGCAGCTACTCTGGGGCCAACGTCCTGACTTTC. Its translation is CASSYLGSYSGANVLTF.

The rearrangement links TRBV15 to TRBJ1-2; a possible D gene is TRBD1 (6 bases). Per germline, CDR1 LNHNV and CDR2 YYDKDF (reference sequence). This CDR3 is built from 13 residues. The V end lost 6 bases, the J end lost 8 bases, and 16 bases lay between the germline ends. The CDR3 DNA reads as TGTGCCACCAGATACGGGGGGCTCTTCGGCTACACCTTC. Amino acids: CATRYGGLFGYTF.

This clone was seen more than once but under ten times. The chain links TRBV28 to TRBJ1-2; D not resolved. Trimming stripped 3 bases from V and 12 bases from J, with 11 bases between. The CDR3 covers 11 residues. The germline V gene has CDR1 MDHEN and CDR2 SYDVKM. CDR3 in DNA: TGTGCCAGCAGTTTTCTATGGGAGCACACCTTC. As protein: CASSFLWEHTF.

The chain combines TRBV18 with TRBJ1-4, with 9 bases matching TRBD1. CDR1 and CDR2 from the germline V gene are KGHSH and LQKENI. CDR3 length: 16 residues. With V trimmed by 3 bases and J by 8 bases, 10 bases remained unmatched. The CDR3: CASSPDRGRKEEKLFF. The DNA of the CDR3 is TGTGCCAGCTCACCGGACAGGGGTCGGAAAGAGGAAAAACTGTTTTTT.

For the CDR3, the DNA is TGTGCCAGCAGCCCCGGGACAGTTAACTATGGCTACACCTTC. Translated, it gives CASSPGTVNYGYTF. The chain uses TRBV7-9 and TRBJ1-2; 7 nucleotides line up with TRBD1. The CDR3 contains 14 residues. Looked up from germline, CDR1 is SEHNR and CDR2 is FQNEAQ (reference sequence). The J segment lost 1 base and the V segment lost 5 bases, leaving 4 bases of the junction unmatched.

This chain connects TRBV9 to TRBJ1-6; D is ambiguous. The V gene's germline CDR1 is SGDLS and CDR2 YYNGEE. The CDR3 sequence is 14 residues long. Deletions cut 0 bases from V and 2 bases from J, with 3 bases between. CDR3 region: CASSVEPYNSPLHF. CDR3 in DNA: TGTGCCAGCAGCGTAGAGCCCTATAATTCACCCCTCCACTTT.

As DNA, the CDR3 is TGTGCCAGCAGCTTAGTGGCCTTTTCGGAGACCCAGTACTTC. Amino acid sequence: CASSLVAFSETQYF. The V and J genes are TRBV11-2 and TRBJ2-5; D is undetermined. CDR3 size: 14 residues. Per germline, CDR1 SGHAT and CDR2 FQNNGV. With 1 base removed from V and 5 bases from J, the gap between germline ends came to 11 bases.